One sample yielded the 27 T cell receptor beta chains listed below, sequenced in a study of STAT5B mutations in CD4+ large granular lymphocyte leukemia. Sequencing was performed with immunoSEQ multiplex PCR; in TCRdb, only in-frame clones are kept and a portion is missing. The sample has fewer than 35,000 clones, roughly 70% seen once. The specimen was CD4+ T cells from blood buffy coats. The receptors were gathered from a human donor in good health.

This clone was counted between two and nine times. This rearrangement joins TRBV14 to TRBJ1-2; unclear D gene. The CDR3 is 14 amino acids. CDR1 and CDR2 (germline): SGHDN, FVKESK. The ends were cut back, 0 bases at V and 4 bases at J, with 9 bases in the middle. In DNA, the CDR3 is TGTGCCAGCAGCCAAGATTCAGCCATCTATGGCTACACCTTC. Amino acids: CASSQDSAIYGYTF.

V and J are TRBV5-1 and TRBJ1-2, with 7 bases identical to TRBD1. This CDR3 is built from 15 residues. Germline CDR1 and CDR2: SGHRS and YFSETQ. V shed 6 bases, J shed 4 bases, and the junction held 12 bases outside the gene matches. CDR3 sequence: CASTQVQGPGYGYTF. CDR3 nucleotides: TGCGCCAGCACCCAGGTACAGGGGCCAGGCTATGGCTACACCTTC.

The chain is built from TRBV7-2 and TRBJ1-3; D possibly corresponds to TRBD1 (5 bases). The CDR3 totals 16 residues. Germline CDR1 reads SGHTA; CDR2 reads FQGNSA. The ends were cut back, 0 bases at V and 2 bases at J, with 11 bases in the middle. In DNA, the CDR3 is TGTGCCAGCAGCTTAGCGGGGCCCGGGACTGGAAACACCATATATTTT. Amino acid sequence: CASSLAGPGTGNTIYF.

This chain links TRBV5-8 with TRBJ1-5; the D is unclear. This CDR3 comprises 14 residues. V lost 3 bases to trimming and J lost 9 bases, with 16 bases between them. CDR1 and CDR2 (germline): SGHTS, YDEGEE. CDR3 in amino acids: CASSSYRALGPQHF. CDR3 DNA sequence: TGTGCCAGCAGCTCTTACCGGGCTCTCGGGCCCCAGCATTTT.

The J gene is TRBJ2-3, the V gene TRBV18; 7 nucleotides line up with TRBD2. This CDR3 has 14 residues. The V gene's germline CDR1 is KGHSH and CDR2 LQKENI. V shed 0 bases and J 5 bases; nucleotides not matched to a gene: 2. In DNA, the CDR3 is TGTGCCAGCTCACCACCCCCGGGGGGAGATACGCAGTATTTT. Translated, it gives CASSPPPGGDTQYF.

The CDR3 here is CASRDRGVDNEQFF. The CDR3 bases are TGTGCCAGTAGAGACAGGGGAGTCGACAATGAGCAGTTCTTC. V usage is TRBV19 and J usage is TRBJ2-1; 8 nucleotides align to TRBD1. V was clipped by 6 bases and J by 5 bases; unmatched bases: 6. This CDR3 is 14 amino acids long. The V gene's germline CDR1 is LNHDA and CDR2 SQIVND (reference sequence).

This chain joins TRBV5-6 and TRBJ1-1; TRBD1 might be the D (5 bases). The CDR3 has 14 amino acids. CDR1 SGHDT and CDR2 YYEEEE come from the germline V gene. Trimming removed 5 bases from V and 3 bases from J, with 14 bases in between. CDR3: CASSRGARDTEAFF. CDR3 coding DNA: TGTGCCAGCAGTCGAGGGGCGCGGGACACTGAAGCTTTCTTT.

The rearrangement links TRBV10-1 to TRBJ2-3, with a possible D match to TRBD2 (6 bases). Germline lookup yields CDR1 WNHNN and CDR2 SYGVQD (reference sequence). Trimming removed 5 bases from V and 5 bases from J, with 23 bases in between. CDR3 length: 17 residues. In nucleotides, the CDR3 is TGCGCCAGCAGTCAAAGCGAGGCGGGACCGGCCGGAGATACGCAGTATTTT. Encoded protein: CASSQSEAGPAGDTQYF.

The chain uses TRBV7-8 and TRBJ2-1; 8 bases map to TRBD2. J lost 4 bases, V lost 5 bases, and 10 bases had no gene match. There are 16 residues in the CDR3. Germline V gene data show CDR1 as SGHVS and CDR2 as FQNEAQ. This CDR3 is CASSVWIAGFYNEQFF. CDR3 bases: TGTGCCAGCAGCGTTTGGATAGCGGGGTTTTACAATGAGCAGTTCTTC.

The chain links TRBV30 to TRBJ2-2, with 10 bases fitting TRBD2. The junction had 8 bases not matched to a gene; V was cut back by 0 bases and J by 13 bases. CDR1 is GTSNPN, CDR2 SVGIG, per germline (reference sequence). The CDR3 has 14 amino acids. CDR3 in DNA: TGTGCCTGGAGTGTGACAACTAGCGGGGTGGGGCTGTTTTTT. Amino acids: CAWSVTTSGVGLFF.

CDR3 amino acids: CASSLNVAGAQETQYF. In DNA form, the CDR3 reads TGCGCCAGCAGCTTGAATGTAGCGGGGGCTCAAGAGACCCAGTACTTC. The chain uses TRBV5-1 and TRBJ2-5; TRBD2 matches 9 bases. CDR1 and CDR2 from the germline V gene are SGHRS and YFSETQ. J lost 2 bases, V lost 1 base, and 6 bases had no gene match. The CDR3 has 16 residues.

The chain joins TRBV7-2 to TRBJ2-3; the D gene could be TRBD1 or TRBD2 (5 bases each). V was cut by 1 base and J by 3 bases, with 11 bases left in between. The CDR3 loop spans 15 amino acids. CDR1 SGHTA and CDR2 FQGNSA come from the germline V gene. DNA for the CDR3: TGTGCCAGCAGCTTAGAGGGGCGCGGGACAGATACGCAGTATTTT. Protein product: CASSLEGRGTDTQYF.

This clone has only one observation. The genes are TRBV6-5 and TRBJ2-2; D is undetermined. The germline gives CDR1 MNHEY, CDR2 SVGAGI. The V end was cut by 2 bases, the J end by 3 bases, with 13 bases between. This CDR3 has 16 residues. The CDR3 is CASSYGLTHYTGELFF. Written as DNA, the CDR3 is TGTGCCAGCAGTTACGGGTTGACACACTACACCGGGGAGCTGTTTTTT.

This chain links TRBV19 with TRBJ2-4; 8 nucleotides match TRBD1. The germline V gene has CDR1 LNHDA and CDR2 SQIVND (reference sequence). This CDR3 region has 14 residues. V dropped 7 bases and J dropped 5; count of bases not matched to a gene: 7. The CDR3 loop is CASNPGQGQNIQYF. CDR3 DNA: TGTGCCAGTAACCCCGGACAGGGACAAAACATTCAGTACTTC. Using reference TRBV19 and TRBJ2-4 for the parts outside the CDR3, the full variable domain is DGGITQSPKYLFRKEGQNVTLSCEQNLNHDAMYWYRQDPGQGLRLIYYSQIVNDFQKGDIAEGYSVSREKKESFPLTVTSAQKNPTAFYLCASNPGQGQNIQYFGAGTRLSVL.

This rearrangement joins TRBV18 to TRBJ2-5, with a possible D match to TRBD2 (6 bases). Deletions cut 3 bases from V and 4 bases from J, with 15 bases between. This CDR3 comprises 15 residues. CDR1 and CDR2 (germline): KGHSH, LQKENI. The CDR3 is CASSPLSGRGETQYF. The CDR3 DNA reads as TGTGCCAGCTCACCCCTATCAGGGCGGGGAGAGACCCAGTACTTC.

The chain uses TRBV4-3 and TRBJ2-5; no clear D gene. Germline lookup yields CDR1 LGHNA and CDR2 YSLEER. V was pared by 0 bases and J by 5 bases, with 13 bases between. This CDR3 region has 15 residues. The CDR3 sequence: CASSQDAAAWETQYF. The DNA for the CDR3 is TGCGCCAGCAGCCAAGATGCGGCAGCCTGGGAGACCCAGTACTTC.

The CDR3 here is CAISESGGNTGELFF. CDR3 sequence (DNA): TGTGCCATCAGTGAGTCGGGGGGAAACACCGGGGAGCTGTTTTTT. The chain has TRBV10-3 and TRBJ2-2; D is perhaps TRBD2 (6 bases). Trimming cost V 0 bases and J 2 bases, with 7 bases left between them. The CDR3 has 15 residues. From germline, CDR1 is ENHRY and CDR2 SYGVKD.

The rearrangement links TRBV5-4 to TRBJ2-7; TRBD2 matches 11 bases. V shed 3 bases, J shed 7 bases, and the junction held 9 bases outside the gene matches. Per germline, CDR1 SGHNT and CDR2 YYREEE (reference sequence). This CDR3 comprises 15 residues. This CDR3 is CASSSTSGVGREQYF. The CDR3 DNA reads as TGTGCCAGCAGCTCGACTAGCGGGGTGGGGCGGGAGCAGTACTTC.

V usage is TRBV18 and J usage is TRBJ2-5, with 8 bases aligning to TRBD1. The CDR3 totals 15 residues. V gave up 2 bases and J gave up 4 bases; unmatched junction bases: 6. The germline gives CDR1 KGHSH, CDR2 LQKENI. The CDR3 spells CASSPGQGEGETQYF. In nucleotides, the CDR3 is TGTGCCAGCTCACCAGGACAGGGCGAGGGAGAGACCCAGTACTTC.

The DNA of the CDR3 is TGTGCCACCAGCAGGGAAACGGTGGCCTCTGGGGCCAACGTCCTGACTTTC. Protein: CATSRETVASGANVLTF. This chain uses TRBV15 with TRBJ2-6; D remains unclear. Germline lookup yields CDR1 LNHNV and CDR2 YYDKDF (reference sequence). Between the trimmed V and J ends, which lost 3 bases and 0 bases, there was a span of 12 bases. This CDR3 has 17 residues.

The gene calls are TRBV5-1 and TRBJ2-2; no clear D gene. Germline-derived CDR1 and CDR2 are SGHRS and YFSETQ. Trimming removed 1 base at V and 4 bases at J, with 5 bases between. The CDR3 consists of 13 residues. This CDR3 reads CASSLYLTGELFF. The CDR3 nucleotides are TGCGCCAGCAGCTTGTATCTCACCGGGGAGCTGTTTTTT.

The chain has TRBV5-1 and TRBJ1-1, with TRBD1 identical over 9 bases. J gave up 11 bases and V 3 bases, and 14 bases lay outside the gene matches. CDR1 is SGHRS, CDR2 YFSETQ, per germline. The CDR3 has 15 amino acids. CDR3 region: CASSSGTGTELSAFF. For the CDR3, the DNA is TGCGCCAGCAGCTCCGGGACAGGGACGGAACTATCGGCTTTCTTT. Using reference TRBV5-1 and TRBJ1-1 for the parts outside the CDR3, the full variable domain is KAGVTQTPRYLIKTRGQQVTLSCSPISGHRSVSWYQQTPGQGLQFLFEYFSETQRNKGNFPGRFSGRQFSNSRSEMNVSTLELGDSALYLCASSSGTGTELSAFFGQGTRLTVV.

This rearrangement joins TRBV9 to TRBJ1-2, with D perhaps matching TRBD1 (5 bases). Germline lookup yields CDR1 SGDLS and CDR2 YYNGEE. The CDR3 totals 14 residues. Trimming left V 4 bases short and J 0 bases short, with 10 bases between. The CDR3 reads CASSPQGSNYGYTF. The DNA of the CDR3 is TGTGCCAGCAGCCCGCAGGGCTCTAACTATGGCTACACCTTC.

The chain combines TRBV6-1 with TRBJ2-5; D is unclear. Germline CDR1 reads MNHNS; CDR2 reads SASEGT. The CDR3 runs to 11 residues. The V end was cut by 6 bases, the J end by 5 bases, with 7 bases between. CDR3 sequence: CASRVSETQYF. In DNA, the CDR3 is TGTGCCAGCAGGGTCTCTGAGACCCAGTACTTC.

This clone was detected only once. The chain uses TRBV4-2 and TRBJ2-7; D is undetermined. This CDR3 is built from 18 residues. Germline values: CDR1 LGHNA, CDR2 YNFKEQ. The V end was cut by 0 bases, the J end by 2 bases, with 20 bases between. The CDR3 nucleotides are TGTGCCAGCAGCCAAGATTTTCCACCCACGCTTGGGCCCTACGAGCAGTACTTC. As protein: CASSQDFPPTLGPYEQYF.

This clone turned up a few times. The chain couples TRBV23-1 to TRBJ1-6, with a weak D call TRBD1 (5 bases). TRBV23-1 is assigned to the ORF class and has an uncertain function. The CDR3 totals 19 residues. V lost 4 bases and J lost 7, with 26 bases in between. CDR3 sequence: CASSPTSPSGGLRNSPLHF. The CDR3 bases are TGCGCCAGCAGTCCTACCTCCCCATCGGGGGGGTTACGAAATTCACCCCTCCACTTT.

The chain links TRBV6-7 to TRBJ1-2; D unclear. TRBV6-7 is an ORF for which the function is uncertain. The germline V and J ends were trimmed by 2 bases and 3 bases, with 13 bases remaining between them. The CDR3 covers 15 residues. CDR3 region: CASSYPQHVHYGYTF. Here the CDR3 DNA reads TGTGCCAGCAGTTACCCCCAACACGTACACTATGGCTACACCTTC.